The 31 T cell receptor beta chains reported below all come from one sample, sequenced in a study of OX40 agonist ivuxolimab in advanced cancers. Assay: immunoSEQ multiplex PCR; the TCRdb copy retains only in-frame clones and omits some. This table holds about 53,000 clones, approximately 84% found once. The specimen was CD4+ or CD8+ T cells sorted from blood, collected in a trial of the OX40 agonist ivuxolimab. The source of these receptors is an adult with an advanced solid tumor such as melanoma, head and neck, liver or kidney cancer.

The chain links TRBV19 to TRBJ2-2; D gene uncertain. The CDR3 length is 14 residues. In germline, CDR1 is LNHDA, CDR2 SQIVND (reference sequence). Trimming cost V 6 bases and J 5 bases, with 13 bases left between them. The CDR3 coding sequence is TGTGCCAGTAGCTCAACGCGAACGACCGGGGAGCTGTTTTTT. Its protein is CASSSTRTTGELFF.

CDR3: CASSSRHRGSGNTIYF. CDR3 nucleotides: TGTGCCAGTAGTAGCCGTCATCGGGGCTCTGGAAACACCATATATTTT. The J gene is TRBJ1-3, the V gene TRBV19; no clear D gene. V lost 4 bases to trimming and J lost 0 bases, with 13 bases between them. CDR3 length equals 16 residues. CDR1 and CDR2 from the germline V gene are LNHDA and SQIVND (reference sequence).

The chain is built from TRBV27 and TRBJ2-5; D may match TRBD1 or TRBD2 (5 bases each). The CDR3 is 15 amino acids. V was pared by 5 bases and J by 5 bases, with 18 bases between. In germline, CDR1 is MNHEY, CDR2 SMNVEV (reference sequence). The CDR3 DNA follows: TGTGCCAGCAGTCAACGGGACCTCAAGGGGGAGACCCAGTACTTC. Encoded protein: CASSQRDLKGETQYF.

The genes are TRBV7-9 and TRBJ2-1, with 8 positions matching TRBD2. The length of the CDR3 is 15 residues. V was pared by 5 bases and J by 8 bases, with 11 bases of the junction left unmatched. CDR1 SEHNR and CDR2 FQNEAQ come from the germline V gene (reference sequence). In nucleotides, the CDR3 is TGTGCCAGCAGCCCACCCGGGACTAGTTTCGATGAGCAGTTCTTC. This sequence encodes CASSPPGTSFDEQFF.

The table lists this clone with a few counts. The V and J genes are TRBV15 and TRBJ2-3; D is ambiguous. This CDR3 has 13 amino acids. Between the trimmed V and J ends, which lost 8 bases and 2 bases, there was a span of 11 bases. Germline CDR1 and CDR2: LNHNV and YYDKDF (reference sequence). CDR3 sequence reads: CATALGFTDTQYF. The DNA for the CDR3 is TGTGCCACCGCCCTGGGGTTCACAGATACGCAGTATTTT. The full variable domain, its missing parts supplied by reference TRBV15 and TRBJ2-3, is DAMVIQNPRYQVTQFGKPVTLSCSQTLNHNVMYWYQQKSSQAPKLLFHYYDKDFNNEADTPDNFQSRRPNTSFCFLDIRSPGLGDTAMYLCATALGFTDTQYFGPGTRLTVL.

This chain joins TRBV7-2 and TRBJ2-2; weak D call: TRBD2 (6 bases). This CDR3 spans 16 amino acids. The V end lost 8 bases, the J end lost 0 bases, and 16 bases lay between the germline ends. Germline V gene sequence: CDR1 SGHTA, CDR2 FQGNSA. In DNA, the CDR3 is TGTGCCAGCTGTGAGGCCGGGACTTCGAACACCGGGGAGCTGTTTTTT. This codes for CASCEAGTSNTGELFF.

J is TRBJ2-5 and V is TRBV13; no reliable D call. Germline V gene sequence: CDR1 PRHDT, CDR2 FYEKMQ (reference sequence). The CDR3 spans 13 residues. Trimming removed 3 bases at V and 4 bases at J, with 9 bases between. CDR3 protein: CASSFYERETQYF. The CDR3 bases are TGTGCCAGCAGCTTTTACGAGCGAGAGACCCAGTACTTC.

The table lists this clone with a count of one. The V gene is TRBV28, the J gene TRBJ1-3, with no clear D. The CDR3 runs 13 residues. The germline V gene has CDR1 MDHEN and CDR2 SYDVKM. V lost 10 bases, J lost 0 bases, and 10 bases lay in between. CDR3 nucleotide sequence: TGTGCCACCTACTTGGCCTCTGGAAACACCATATATTTT. This gives the protein CATYLASGNTIYF.

In its sample, this clone was seen once. This rearrangement joins TRBV5-6 to TRBJ2-1, with D possibly being TRBD1 (5 bases). Deletions cut 2 bases from V and 3 bases from J, with 9 bases between. The CDR3 is 14 amino acids. Germline assignment: CDR1 SGHDT and CDR2 YYEEEE. The CDR3 sequence is CASSLRGYYNEQFF. In DNA form, the CDR3 reads TGTGCCAGCAGCTTAAGGGGCTACTACAATGAGCAGTTCTTC.

The chain is built from TRBV20-1 and TRBJ2-1; the D call may be TRBD1 or TRBD2 (5 bases each). The CDR3 length is 11 residues. CDR1 is DFQATT and CDR2 is SNEGSKA in the germline V gene (reference sequence). The CDR3 sequence: CSAGSRTEQFF. The CDR3 coding sequence is TGCAGCGCAGGGAGCCGAACTGAGCAGTTCTTC.

This clone was counted only a few times. The V gene is TRBV29-1, the J gene TRBJ1-3; unclear D gene. The ends were cut back, 6 bases at V and 3 bases at J, with 12 bases in the middle. CDR3 length: 13 amino acids. Germline-derived CDR1 and CDR2 are SQVTM and ANQGSEA. The CDR3 is CSVDLGGGNTIYF. The CDR3 DNA reads as TGCAGCGTCGACCTGGGCGGTGGAAACACCATATATTTT.

J is TRBJ1-1 and V is TRBV29-1; D might be TRBD1 (6 bases). The V gene's germline CDR1 is SQVTM and CDR2 ANQGSEA. Trimming pared 5 bases from V and 3 bases from J, leaving 13 bases between. The CDR3 has 13 residues. This CDR3 is CSVRTARDTEAFF. DNA for the CDR3: TGCAGCGTTAGGACAGCCCGGGACACTGAAGCTTTCTTT.

The genes are TRBV7-2 and TRBJ2-1; 9 bases are a match to TRBD2. The CDR3 is 17 residues long. Unmatched junction bases numbered 16, after V lost 4 bases and J lost 9 bases. Germline V lookup: CDR1 SGHTA, CDR2 FQGNSA. The CDR3 loop reads CASSSQIASGIRAEQFF. In DNA, the CDR3 is TGTGCCAGCAGCTCACAGATTGCTAGCGGGATAAGGGCTGAGCAGTTCTTC. The variable domain in full, with the rest retrieved from reference TRBV7-2 and TRBJ2-1, is GAGVSQSPSNKVTEKGKDVELRCDPISGHTALYWYRQSLGQGLEFLIYFQGNSAPDKSGLPSDRFSAERTGGSVSTLTIQRTQQEDSAVYLCASSSQIASGIRAEQFFGPGTRLTVL.

The sample holds one count of this clone. This chain joins TRBV5-4 and TRBJ1-1; the D gene is possibly TRBD1 (5 bases). With 4 bases removed from V and 1 base from J, the gap between germline ends came to 11 bases. CDR1 and CDR2 from the germline V gene are SGHNT and YYREEE (reference sequence). This CDR3 is built from 14 residues. The CDR3 is CASSTRERNTEAFF. In DNA, the CDR3 is TGTGCCAGCAGCACCAGGGAGAGGAACACTGAAGCTTTCTTT. The complete variable domain, with remaining parts taken from reference TRBV5-4 and TRBJ1-1, reads ETGVTQSPTHLIKTRGQQVTLRCSSQSGHNTVSWYQQALGQGPQFIFQYYREEENGRGNFPPRFSGLQFPNYSSELNVNALELDDSALYLCASSTRERNTEAFFGQGTRLTVV.

The chain combines TRBV6-1 with TRBJ1-5; 7 positions match TRBD1. CDR3 length: 14 residues. CDR1 is MNHNS and CDR2 is SASEGT in the germline V gene. With V trimmed by 11 bases and J by 5 bases, 12 bases remained unmatched. CDR3 nucleotide sequence: TGTGCCTCGTCTAGGGACAGAACTGATCAGCCCCAGCATTTT. It codes for CASSRDRTDQPQHF.

The V and J genes are TRBV27 and TRBJ2-1; TRBD2 matches 14 bases. This CDR3 is built from 14 residues. Germline-derived CDR1 and CDR2 are MNHEY and SMNVEV (reference sequence). Unmatched junction bases numbered 3, after V lost 5 bases and J lost 9 bases. The CDR3 sequence is CASSPGLAGGEQFF. CDR3 in DNA: TGTGCCAGCAGTCCTGGACTAGCGGGAGGTGAGCAGTTCTTC.

The chain has TRBV30 and TRBJ1-3, with D maybe TRBD1 (6 bases). V lost 3 bases and J 10 bases, leaving 16 bases between the germline ends. The CDR3 is made up of 13 amino acids. Germline-derived CDR1 and CDR2 are GTSNPN and SVGIG (reference sequence). This CDR3 reads CAWSLQGRSTIYF. Here the CDR3 DNA reads TGTGCCTGGAGCCTACAGGGAAGGAGTACCATATATTTT.

This chain uses TRBV18 with TRBJ1-3; no clear D gene. This CDR3 has 15 residues. Trimming cost V 3 bases and J 0 bases, with 9 bases left between them. CDR1 and CDR2 from the germline V gene are KGHSH and LQKENI. CDR3 coding DNA: TGTGCCAGCTCACCCGGGGTCAGCTCTGGAAACACCATATATTTT. It encodes CASSPGVSSGNTIYF.

The chain employs TRBV7-9 and TRBJ2-2; TRBD1 matches at 9 bases. The V gene's germline CDR1 is SEHNR and CDR2 FQNEAQ (reference sequence). The CDR3 totals 15 residues. V lost 0 bases and J lost 5; bases outside the gene matches: 1. In DNA form, the CDR3 reads TGTGCCAGCAGCTTAGCGGGGACAGGGACCGGGGAGCTGTTTTTT. This codes for CASSLAGTGTGELFF. Filled out from reference TRBV7-9 and TRBJ2-2, the complete variable domain reads DTGVSQNPRHKITKRGQNVTFRCDPISEHNRLYWYRQTLGQGPEFLTYFQNEAQLEKSRLLSDRFSAERPKGSFSTLEIQRTEQGDSAMYLCASSLAGTGTGELFFGEGSRLTVL.

The CDR3 reads CASSLTGGGTDTQYF. The CDR3 bases are TGTGCCAGCAGCTTAACAGGGGGCGGCACAGATACGCAGTATTTT. V usage is TRBV5-6 and J usage is TRBJ2-3, with TRBD1 identical over 9 bases. After removal of 2 bases from V and 1 base from J, the junction contained 2 bases not matched to a gene. Germline lookup yields CDR1 SGHDT and CDR2 YYEEEE. CDR3 length: 15 amino acids.

This clone ranks as medium-sized. This chain connects TRBV29-1 to TRBJ2-3, with 7 bases aligning to TRBD1. Trimming took 1 base from V and 3 from J; bases not matched to a gene: 4. CDR1 SQVTM and CDR2 ANQGSEA come from the germline V gene. CDR3 length equals 14 residues. The CDR3 reads CSVEGEGATDTQYF. The CDR3 DNA reads TGCAGCGTTGAAGGAGAGGGGGCTACAGATACGCAGTATTTT.

This chain uses TRBV5-1 with TRBJ2-3; no firm D call. Germline CDR1 SGHRS, CDR2 YFSETQ. This CDR3 has 14 amino acids. Trimming took off 0 bases at V and 6 bases at J, with 11 bases between the two ends. CDR3: CASSLGHLGDTQYF. In DNA form, the CDR3 reads TGCGCCAGCAGCTTGGGACACCTAGGGGATACGCAGTATTTT.

This clone has only a few counts. The V call is TRBV6-1, the J call TRBJ2-7, with unresolved D. Per the germline V gene, CDR1 is MNHNS and CDR2 is SASEGT. Between the trimmed V and J ends, which lost 8 bases and 3 bases, there was a span of 14 bases. This CDR3 is built from 13 residues. CDR3: CASARSEYYEQYF. DNA for the CDR3: TGTGCCAGCGCGAGGAGTGAATACTACGAGCAGTACTTC.

This sequence joins TRBV6-1 and TRBJ2-1; 8 nucleotides line up with TRBD1. Trimming removed 3 bases from V and 4 bases from J; junction bases left unmatched: 8. In germline, CDR1 is MNHNS, CDR2 SASEGT. CDR3 length equals 16 residues. The CDR3 loop is CASSDPTGVGYNEQFF. In DNA, the CDR3 is TGTGCCAGCAGTGACCCGACAGGGGTCGGATACAATGAGCAGTTCTTC.

With respect to this clone: The junction shows a germline mismatch at one end, possibly a read error. The chain is built from TRBV2 and TRBJ1-2; no clear D. This CDR3 region has 10 residues. Germline values: CDR1 SNHLY, CDR2 FYNNEI. CDR3 in amino acids: CASSVSATHF. CDR3 bases: TGTGCCAGCAGTGTGTCAGCTACGCACTTC.

The CDR3 DNA is TGTGCCAGCTCACCTTCCGGACTAGCGGGAGGGCTGAATGAGCAGTTCTTC. Protein product: CASSPSGLAGGLNEQFF. The rearrangement joins TRBV18 to TRBJ2-1, with TRBD2 matching over 15 bases. Germline V gene data show CDR1 as KGHSH and CDR2 as LQKENI. V dropped 3 bases and J dropped 7; count of bases not matched to a gene: 7. CDR3 length: 17 amino acids. Filled out from reference TRBV18 and TRBJ2-1, the complete variable domain reads NAGVMQNPRHLVRRRGQEARLRCSPMKGHSHVYWYRQLPEEGLKFMVYLQKENIIDESGMPKERFSAEFPKEGPSILRIQQVVRGDSAAYFCASSPSGLAGGLNEQFFGPGTRLTVL.

V gene TRBV7-2 combines with J gene TRBJ1-3; D call uncertain. The CDR3 is 15 amino acids. Germline assignment: CDR1 SGHTA and CDR2 FQGNSA. Trimming cost V 5 bases and J 0 bases, with 11 bases left between them. CDR3 amino acids: CASSRLQLSGNTIYF. The CDR3 nucleotides read TGTGCCAGCAGCCGACTTCAGCTCTCTGGAAACACCATATATTTT.

This clone was detected only a few times. V gene TRBV19 combines with J gene TRBJ1-5; 8 bases align to TRBD1. The V segment lost 8 bases and the J segment 4 bases; nucleotides outside the gene matches: 1. The germline V gene encodes CDR1 LNHDA and CDR2 SQIVND (reference sequence). This CDR3 spans 12 amino acids. Written as DNA, the CDR3 is TGTGCCAGTCAGGGGGCTAATCAGCCCCAGCATTTT. Translated, it gives CASQGANQPQHF.

This chain links TRBV28 with TRBJ2-3; no clear D. The germline V and J ends were trimmed by 8 bases and 2 bases, with 17 bases remaining between them. Germline CDR1 and CDR2: MDHEN and SYDVKM. The CDR3 is 15 residues long. CDR3 in amino acids: CASPPPYMPTDTQYF. The CDR3 DNA reads TGTGCCAGCCCCCCCCCGTACATGCCCACAGATACGCAGTATTTT.

V is TRBV27 and J is TRBJ1-6, with a possible D match to TRBD1 (5 bases). V was cut by 0 bases and J by 10 bases, with 10 bases left in between. Germline V CDR1 and CDR2: MNHEY, SMNVEV (reference sequence). The CDR3 is 14 amino acids. The DNA of the CDR3 is TGTGCCAGCAGTTTATCGGGGGGTCGGTCACCCCTCCACTTT. Its translation is CASSLSGGRSPLHF.

The chain carries TRBV5-1 and TRBJ1-4; TRBD1 matches at 8 bases. The CDR3 is 14 amino acids. Germline V gene sequence: CDR1 SGHRS, CDR2 YFSETQ. Trimming at V came to 3 bases and at J to 7 bases, leaving 5 bases not matched to a gene. The CDR3 region is CASSSQGESEKLFF. The CDR3 DNA is TGCGCCAGCAGCTCACAGGGGGAGAGTGAAAAACTGTTTTTT.